These 11 T cell receptor beta chains originate from one sample sequenced in a study of CD8 T cells in Susac syndrome. An amount of RNA that ranged from roughly 0.5 to 1 ug was reverse transcribed with random hexamers. From the immunoSEQ multiplex PCR reads, TCRdb called clonotypes with MiXCR, one entry per CDR3 protein. The data show tens of thousands of distinct CDR3 sequences, roughly 91% seen once. Sequences were obtained from CD4+ T cells from PBMCs. The source is a human donor with Susac syndrome.

The V gene is TRBV27, the J gene TRBJ2-6, with D uncertain. The CDR3 extends over 18 amino acids. V lost 2 bases and J 1 base, leaving 15 bases between the germline ends. Germline V gives CDR1 MNHEY, CDR2 SMNVEV (reference sequence). The CDR3 DNA sequence: TGTGCCAGCAGTTTAGCTCGGCAGCTAAGTTCTGGGGCCAACGTCCTGACTTTC. It codes for CASSLARQLSSGANVLTF.

The CDR3 DNA sequence: TGTGCCAGCCTCAATGAACCGGGACAGGGGATTTGGACAGATACGCAGTATTTT. It specifies CASLNEPGQGIWTDTQYF. J is TRBJ2-3 and V is TRBV18; 10 bases are a match to TRBD1. CDR3 size: 18 residues. CDR1 and CDR2 from the germline V gene are KGHSH and LQKENI. Trimming removed 8 bases from V and 3 bases from J; junction bases left unmatched: 17.

The V and J genes are TRBV20-1 and TRBJ2-2; no clear D gene. V lost 2 bases to trimming and J lost 3 bases, with 10 bases between them. The CDR3 contains 14 residues. Germline-derived CDR1 and CDR2 are DFQATT and SNEGSKA (reference sequence). In DNA form, the CDR3 reads TGCAGTGCTAGAAACCGTCTCCACACCGGGGAGCTGTTTTTT. Translating it yields CSARNRLHTGELFF.

The chain uses TRBV20-1 and TRBJ1-5; D might be TRBD1 (6 bases). Germline V gene data show CDR1 as DFQATT and CDR2 as SNEGSKA (reference sequence). The CDR3 is 15 residues long. V lost 6 bases, J lost 10 bases, and 25 bases lay in between. In DNA form, the CDR3 reads TGCAGTGCCAACGGAGGGCTGCAGGGGAAAGGTCCCCAGCATTTT. It translates to CSANGGLQGKGPQHF.

This clonotype was observed a single time. The CDR3 nucleotides read TGTGCCAGCAGGGGGGGAGCTGGGACAGCTCATGGCTACACCTTC. It yields the protein CASRGGAGTAHGYTF. The chain has TRBV5-4 and TRBJ1-2, with 7 bases fitting TRBD1. This CDR3 contains 15 residues. With 5 bases clipped from V and 6 bases from J, the junction kept 13 bases outside the gene matches. Looked up from germline, CDR1 is SGHNT and CDR2 is YYREEE (reference sequence).

This clonotype was found once. V usage is TRBV6-5 and J usage is TRBJ2-5, with 7 bases matching TRBD2. The junction had 3 bases not matched to a gene; V was cut back by 6 bases and J by 2 bases. CDR1 and CDR2 (germline): MNHEY, SVGAGI. This CDR3 has 13 amino acids. The CDR3 nucleotides are TGTGCCAGCAGGCTTAGCGGGCAAGAGACCCAGTACTTC. This codes for CASRLSGQETQYF.

The J gene is TRBJ2-1, the V gene TRBV12-3 or TRBV12-4, with 11 nucleotides matching TRBD1. V was pared by 5 bases and J by 6 bases, with 6 bases of the junction left unmatched. CDR3 length equals 15 residues. Here the CDR3 reads CASSPGQGASNEQFF. The DNA of the CDR3 is TGTGCCAGCAGTCCAGGACAGGGGGCTTCCAATGAGCAGTTCTTC.

This chain joins TRBV5-1 and TRBJ2-1, with 11 nucleotides matching TRBD2. The CDR3 contains 17 residues. V lost 0 bases to trimming and J lost 3 bases; unmatched junction nucleotides: 5. Germline V gives CDR1 SGHRS, CDR2 YFSETQ. The CDR3 here is CASSLVPGTSGYNEQFF. The CDR3 DNA reads TGCGCCAGCAGCTTGGTTCCCGGGACTAGCGGCTACAATGAGCAGTTCTTC.

This clonotype is a singleton in its sample. The chain uses TRBV5-1 and TRBJ2-5; tentatively, D is TRBD1 or TRBD2 (5 bases each). V lost 3 bases and J 2 bases, leaving 11 bases between the germline ends. The V gene's germline CDR1 is SGHRS and CDR2 YFSETQ. This CDR3 has 14 amino acids. In nucleotides, the CDR3 is TGCGCCAGCAGCTCGCGGTGGGGGCAAGAGACCCAGTACTTC. This gives the protein CASSSRWGQETQYF.

CDR3 loop: CASRHGTGSSEQYF. The CDR3 region has the DNA TGCGCCAGCAGACACGGGACAGGAAGCAGCGAGCAGTACTTC. The chain uses TRBV5-1 and TRBJ2-7, with 8 positions matching TRBD1. The V and J ends lost 5 bases and 6 bases, in that order; junction bases with no gene match: 10. Germline values: CDR1 SGHRS, CDR2 YFSETQ. This CDR3 has 14 residues.

This rearrangement joins TRBV12-3 or TRBV12-4 to TRBJ1-2; D unresolved. V lost 3 bases and J 4 bases, leaving 12 bases between the germline ends. The CDR3 sequence is 14 residues long. This CDR3 is CASSFLESFYGYTF. The CDR3 DNA reads TGTGCCAGCAGTTTCCTCGAATCTTTCTATGGCTACACCTTC.